The entry that follows covers one T cell receptor (beta chain) sequence. Antigen: not known. The sample belongs to a study of cytomegalovirus exposure and HLA in healthy donors. As for the study in general: The same platform as the roughly 700 first-cohort repertoires was used for the 130 or so validation repertoires, a later analysis reported. Study results and limitations: Cytomegalovirus-associated status was assigned to fewer than 200 TCR beta chains. Reportedly, cytomegalovirus status was diagnosed with high sensitivity and specificity.

This table comes from immunoSEQ multiplex PCR, and its TCRdb copy is limited to in-frame clones, with some not included. The data contain hundreds of thousands of clones, 80% to 90% of them singletons. The donors were members of the roughly 130-subject validation cohort (separate from the roughly 700-subject first cohort). CDR3 size: 16 residues. V shed 2 bases, J shed 6 bases, and the junction held 9 bases outside the gene matches. The germline gives CDR1 MDHEN, CDR2 SYDVKM. The chain uses TRBV28 and TRBJ2-1, with 8 nucleotides matching TRBD2. Source material: PBMCs. This TCR derives from a woman aged 18 to 35 in good health and CMV-seropositive. CDR3 DNA: TGTGCCAGCAGTTTACTGGCTCAACTAGCGGTCAATGAGCAGTTCTTC. It is translated as CASSLLAQLAVNEQFF. Supplemented by reference TRBV28 and TRBJ2-1, the full variable domain reads DVKVTQSSRYLVKRTGEKVFLECVQDMDHENMFWYRQDPGLGLRLIYFSYDVKMKEKGDIPEGYSVSREKKERFSLILESASTNQTSMYLCASSLLAQLAVNEQFFGPGTRLTVL.